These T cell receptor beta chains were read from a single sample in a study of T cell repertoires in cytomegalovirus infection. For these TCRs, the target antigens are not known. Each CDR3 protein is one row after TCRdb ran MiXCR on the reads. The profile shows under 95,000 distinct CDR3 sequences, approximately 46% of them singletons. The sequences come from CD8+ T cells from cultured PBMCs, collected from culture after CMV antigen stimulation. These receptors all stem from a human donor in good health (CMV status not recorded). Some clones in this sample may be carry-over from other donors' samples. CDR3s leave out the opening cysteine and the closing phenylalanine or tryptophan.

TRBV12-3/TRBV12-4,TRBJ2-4,ASTIGLIGGDLALAKNIQY
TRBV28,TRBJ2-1,ASSQGTSGFYNEQF
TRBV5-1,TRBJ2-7,ASRFTGIYEQY
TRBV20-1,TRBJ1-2,SASLAIDYGYT
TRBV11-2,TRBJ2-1,ASSLTPRGPYNEQF
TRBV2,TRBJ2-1,ATSPWATEQF
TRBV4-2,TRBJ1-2,ASSQDVGVPNYGYT
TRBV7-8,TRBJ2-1,ASSVKQGANEQF
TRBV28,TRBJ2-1,ASSPTSGTRSSYNEQF
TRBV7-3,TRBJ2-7,ASSPLAGVIGEQY
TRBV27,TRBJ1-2,ASNPGTGGAYGYT
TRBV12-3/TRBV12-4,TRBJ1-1,ASSLPGGGKTEAF
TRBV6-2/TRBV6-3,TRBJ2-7,ASSIQENPYEQY
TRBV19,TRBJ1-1,ASSPTGTLNTEAF
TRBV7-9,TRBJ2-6,ARSRTGSGANVLT
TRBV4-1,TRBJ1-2,ASSQDLKVFYGYT
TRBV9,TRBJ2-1,ASSARDRVGNEQF
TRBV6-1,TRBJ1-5,ASSEDRWYSNQPQH
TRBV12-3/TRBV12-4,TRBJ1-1,ASSSPDLAGTEAF
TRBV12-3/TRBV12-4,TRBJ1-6,ASSLGGNSPLH
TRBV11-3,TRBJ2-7,ASSPRGEQY
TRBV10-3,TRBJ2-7,AISESNEQY
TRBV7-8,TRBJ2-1,ASSPSGGSYNEQF
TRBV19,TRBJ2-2,ASSFLTGTGGVTGELF
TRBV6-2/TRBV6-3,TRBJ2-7,SRSYPPPEQY
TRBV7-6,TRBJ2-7,ASSLVSAGSYEQY
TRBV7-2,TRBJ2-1,ASSLTAGPYNEQF
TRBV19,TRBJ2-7,ASSIGGGYEQY
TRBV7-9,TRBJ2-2,ASSLALSSDTGELF
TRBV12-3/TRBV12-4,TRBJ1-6,ASWTGVSSYNSPLH
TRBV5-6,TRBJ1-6,ASSLGTGGPLH
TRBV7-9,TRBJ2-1,ASSPLGLSVTYNEQF
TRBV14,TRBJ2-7,ASSLGISSYEQY
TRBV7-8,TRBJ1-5,ASTRGGGQPQH
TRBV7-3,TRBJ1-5,ASSSTEGQPQH
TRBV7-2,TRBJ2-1,ASSFILGHEQF
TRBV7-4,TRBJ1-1,ASSVIGTGGNTEAF
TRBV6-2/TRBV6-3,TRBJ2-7,ASSSRTSRPYEQY
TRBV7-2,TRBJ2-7,ASSSIAGGKNEQY
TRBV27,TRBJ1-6,ASSFILSGDSPLH
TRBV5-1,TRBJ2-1,ASSLHSGRSSYNEQF
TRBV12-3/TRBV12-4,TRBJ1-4,ASSLTGGLPSNEKLF
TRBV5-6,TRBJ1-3,ASSLVEDYSGNTIY
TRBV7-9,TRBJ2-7,ASSFELGKGFEQY
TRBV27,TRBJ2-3,ASSSLRLSGGAVTQY
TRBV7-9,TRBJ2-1,ASSIPGLAGYNEQF
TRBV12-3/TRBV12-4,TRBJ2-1,ASSLGRGRDNEQF
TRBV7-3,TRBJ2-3,ASSSGGWVTDTQY
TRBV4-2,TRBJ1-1,ASSPKDGMNTEAF
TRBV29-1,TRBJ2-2,SVVAPQTGELF
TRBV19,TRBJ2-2,ASSSYLGDAANTGELF
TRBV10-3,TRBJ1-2,AVGRGSETNYGYT
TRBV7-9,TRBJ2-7,ASSLAWESEQY
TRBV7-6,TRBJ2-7,ASSDSYEQY
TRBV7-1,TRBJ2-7,ASSSPGRLPEQY
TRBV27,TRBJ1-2,ASSFRGPNYGYT
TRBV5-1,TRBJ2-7,ASSPRGRGIREQY
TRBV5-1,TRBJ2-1,ASSEGGIEQF
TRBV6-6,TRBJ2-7,ASSYSASGRSGEQY